Many counts were recorded for the clone carrying this TCR beta chain. Its antigen remains unidentified. Breast cancer patients provided tissue from their axillary draining lymph nodes. The sample comes from a study of breast tumors, draining lymph nodes, adjacent tissues. General study findings and limits: The data were judged consistent with most tumor T cells coming from lymph node and expanding in tumor.

TCRdb processed the multiplex PCR reads anew with MiXCR; each CDR3 protein has one entry. The sample lists about 130,000 distinct CDR3 sequences; 20% to 25% were seen once. In germline, CDR1 is DFQATT, CDR2 SNEGSKA (reference sequence). CDR3 length: 11 residues. The germline V and J ends were trimmed by 6 bases and 11 bases, with 15 bases remaining between them. The chain carries TRBV20-1 and TRBJ2-3; tentative D call: TRBD2 (5 bases). The sequence was obtained from a female donor with breast cancer. Some clones in this sample may be carry-over from other donors' samples. Source material: axillary lymph node tissue. CDR3 coding DNA: TGCAGTGCCGACGACGAACGGGAGCAGTATTTT. Protein product: CSADDEREQYF.